This T cell receptor beta chain was obtained from a study of immune evolution from preneoplasia to lung adenocarcinoma. Overall study: HLA loss of heterozygosity: over 5.5% AIS, more than 14% MIA, about 35% ADC, none AAH.

A note on this clone: Its antigen is unidentified.

Whole-study findings and limits: Compared with EGFR-mutant or double wild-type lesions, KRAS-mutant nodules were more clonal.

TCRdb keeps only in-frame clones here, not all; method: immunoSEQ multiplex PCR. Of roughly 9,900 clones in the sample, 82% were seen once. CDR1 is SGDLS and CDR2 is YYNGEE in the germline V gene. The CDR3 sequence is 15 residues long. V gave up 4 bases and J gave up 8 bases; unmatched junction bases: 9. Between the mid-2010s and the late 2010s, patients underwent resection in Japan or China. Histologic diagnosis was independently verified by two lung pathologists. Input material: FFPE minimally invasive lung adenocarcinoma tissue. The receptor was isolated from a person aged 70 to 85 with lung adenocarcinoma. The chain recombines TRBV9 with TRBJ1-4; 9 positions agree with TRBD1. CDR3 sequence (DNA): TGTGCCAGCAGCCCGAGGGACAGGGAGGGCGAAAAACTGTTTTTT. Amino acids: CASSPRDREGEKLFF.